The 11 T cell receptor beta chains presented below share a single source sample, sequenced in a study of T cells in Graves' hyperthyroidism and ophthalmopathy. Template material for amplifying TCR beta CDR3 regions consisted of RNA transcripts. The study used the HTBI primer set for a first-round RT-PCR of the TCR CDR3. Via MiXCR, TCRdb re-called the multiplex PCR reads, giving one row per CDR3 protein. The data show a few hundred thousand distinct CDR3 sequences, more than 15% seen once. The specimen sequenced was blood. Receptors were obtained from a woman aged 25 to 45 with Graves' hyperthyroidism.

The V call is TRBV9, the J call TRBJ2-3; the D is unclear. The CDR3 extends over 13 amino acids. V was trimmed by 3 bases and J by 3 bases, leaving 8 bases between them. Germline V gives CDR1 SGDLS, CDR2 YYNGEE. The CDR3, as DNA: TGTGCCAGCAGCGAGAGACTTACAGATACGCAGTATTTT. The encoded protein is CASSERLTDTQYF.

The chain uses TRBV5-1 and TRBJ2-2; D is perhaps TRBD1 (6 bases). The CDR3 covers 12 residues. Germline V gene sequence: CDR1 SGHRS, CDR2 YFSETQ. V lost 5 bases and J lost 15, with 17 bases in between. CDR3 coding DNA: TGCGCCAGCAGTAACAGGGTCGGGGTTTTGTTTTTT. This gives the protein CASSNRVGVLFF.

This rearrangement joins TRBV12-3 or TRBV12-4 to TRBJ2-1; D is unresolved. With the DNA end fitting TRBJ2-7 better, the J assignment may be wrong. CDR3 length: 15 amino acids. The CDR3 spells CASRHKGPGSDEQYF. The CDR3, as DNA: TGTGCCAGCAGGCACAAGGGCCCGGGTTCTGATGAGCAGTACTTC.

This clonotype has just a few counts. A much larger clone sits a single nucleotide away, making a read error possible. The chain recombines TRBV30 with TRBJ2-5, with D possibly matching TRBD2 (5 bases). CDR1 and CDR2 from the germline V gene are GTSNPN and SVGIG (reference sequence). The CDR3 has 14 residues. The CDR3 protein is CAWSVGGSGETRYF. The CDR3 bases are TGTGCCTGGAGTGTTGGTGGGAGTGGGGAGACCCGGTACTTC.

This clonotype was counted ten times or more. The chain recombines TRBV29-1 with TRBJ2-6, with 10 bases fitting TRBD2. CDR1 and CDR2 from the germline V gene are SQVTM and ANQGSEA. V was clipped by 6 bases and J by 2 bases; unmatched bases: 10. The CDR3 length is 17 residues. The CDR3 region is CSVASTSGLAGANVLTF. The CDR3 nucleotides read TGCAGCGTCGCGTCGACTAGCGGGTTGGCTGGGGCCAACGTCCTGACTTTC.

This clonotype was detected a few times. In nucleotides, the CDR3 is TGTGCCAGCAGCTTGGGCCCCGCGGTAACCACCGGGGAGCTGTTTTTT. Protein: CASSLGPAVTTGELFF. The J gene is TRBJ2-2, the V gene TRBV5-5; no definite D call. Germline CDR1 reads SGHKS; CDR2 reads YYEKEE (reference sequence). V lost 0 bases and J 4 bases, leaving 13 bases between the germline ends. The CDR3 covers 16 residues. The whole variable domain, filled in from reference TRBV5-5 and TRBJ2-2, reads DAGVTQSPTHLIKTRGQQVTLRCSPISGHKSVSWYQQVLGQGPQFIFQYYEKEERGRGNFPDRFSARQFPNYSSELNVNALLLGDSALYLCASSLGPAVTTGELFFGEGSRLTVL.

This clonotype was recorded many times. The chain employs TRBV24-1 and TRBJ2-1; TRBD1 matches 11 bases. With V trimmed by 4 bases and J by 8 bases, 9 bases remained unmatched. The CDR3 length is 16 residues. CDR1 is KGHDR and CDR2 is SFDVKD in the germline V gene. This CDR3 reads CATSDPGTGGKDEQFF. In nucleotides, the CDR3 is TGTGCCACCAGTGACCCCGGGACAGGGGGGAAGGATGAGCAGTTCTTC.

This clonotype was detected ten times or more. The CDR3 bases are TGTGCCAGCAGCTTAGCCCGCCCAACAGGGGGCGAGCAGTACTTC. As protein: CASSLARPTGGEQYF. This chain uses TRBV11-2 with TRBJ2-7; 8 bases match TRBD1. The V gene's germline CDR1 is SGHAT and CDR2 FQNNGV. V lost 1 base to trimming and J lost 6 bases; unmatched junction nucleotides: 8. CDR3 size: 15 residues.

This clonotype appeared many times. The rearrangement joins TRBV11-2 to TRBJ2-5, with D perhaps matching TRBD2 (6 bases). Germline CDR1 reads SGHAT; CDR2 reads FQNNGV. This CDR3 spans 17 amino acids. Trimming removed 5 bases at V and 2 bases at J, with 21 bases between. In DNA, the CDR3 is TGTGCCAGCAGCACACCACGGGACTCTCAGACACAAGAGACCCAGTACTTC. It codes for CASSTPRDSQTQETQYF. Looking up the rest from reference TRBV11-2 and TRBJ2-5 gives the full variable domain: EAGVAQSPRYKIIEKRQSVAFWCNPISGHATLYWYQQILGQGPKLLIQFQNNGVVDDSQLPKDRFSAERLKGVDSTLKIQPAKLEDSAVYLCASSTPRDSQTQETQYFGPGTRLLVL.

This chain links TRBV20-1 with TRBJ2-3; the match to TRBD2 covers 10 bases. This CDR3 comprises 14 residues. The V and J ends lost 2 bases and 4 bases, in that order; junction bases with no gene match: 3. Germline CDR1 reads DFQATT; CDR2 reads SNEGSKA (reference sequence). The CDR3 DNA sequence: TGCAGTGCTAGACTAGCGGGAGTGGCAGATACGCAGTATTTT. Its translation is CSARLAGVADTQYF.

This clonotype was seen many times. The CDR3 DNA reads as TGTGCCAGCAGTTCGCAGGGGAAGAACTACGAGCAGTACTTC. Translated: CASSSQGKNYEQYF. V is TRBV6-8 and J is TRBJ2-7; a possible D gene is TRBD1 (6 bases). Per the germline V gene, CDR1 is MNHGY and CDR2 is SAAAGT. Trimming removed 4 bases at V and 3 bases at J, with 13 bases between. The CDR3 is 14 residues long.